A selection of T cell receptor beta chains follows, all from one sample in a study of T cell responses to AZD1222 COVID-19 vaccine. This table comes from immunoSEQ multiplex PCR, and its TCRdb copy is limited to in-frame clones, with some not included. In the table there are over 80,000 clones, roughly nine tenths of which are singletons. Sequencing used peripheral blood, obtained on day 0 of AZD1222 vaccination. The origin of the receptors is an adult in good health. CDR3s include the opening cysteine and the closing phenylalanine or tryptophan. Fields, in order: J gene, V gene, D gene, clone size, CDR3 DNA, CDR3 protein. A D gene is named only where the DNA matches it firmly. The size of a clone is reported for some rows only, either as once, few or many, or as a class for expanded clones.

j_gene: TRBJ2-1
v_gene: TRBV12-3/TRBV12-4
d_gene: TRBD2
abundance: .
CDR3nt: TGTGCCAGCAGTTCCACTAGCGATGAGCAGTTCTTC
CDR3aa: CASSSTSDEQFF

j_gene: TRBJ2-4
v_gene: TRBV5-5
d_gene: .
abundance: .
CDR3nt: TGTGCCAGCCTGGGGGCTGCCAAAAACATTCAGTACTTC
CDR3aa: CASLGAAKNIQYF

j_gene: TRBJ2-7
v_gene: TRBV2
d_gene: .
abundance: .
CDR3nt: TGTGCCAGCTCCCTGGGCCTGCAGTACTTC
CDR3aa: CASSLGLQYF

j_gene: TRBJ2-1
v_gene: TRBV20-1
d_gene: .
abundance: .
CDR3nt: TGCAGTGCTGGCCAGTATGAGCAGTTCTTC
CDR3aa: CSAGQYEQFF

j_gene: TRBJ2-7
v_gene: TRBV5-1
d_gene: .
abundance: few
CDR3nt: TGCGCCAGCAGCTTGGTCCACCGGGGGCGGGGACACTCCTACGAGCAGTACTTC
CDR3aa: CASSLVHRGRGHSYEQYF

j_gene: TRBJ1-1
v_gene: TRBV19
d_gene: .
abundance: .
CDR3nt: TGTGCCAGTAGTCAGGGGACGGGGGGCACTGAAGCTTTCTTT
CDR3aa: CASSQGTGGTEAFF

j_gene: TRBJ2-5
v_gene: TRBV6-1
d_gene: TRBD2
abundance: .
CDR3nt: TGTGCCAGCAGTGAAGCGCGGGGGGCCGGAGAGACCCAGTACTTC
CDR3aa: CASSEARGAGETQYF

j_gene: TRBJ1-1
v_gene: TRBV7-9
d_gene: .
abundance: .
CDR3nt: TGTGCCAGCAGCCCTAGCAGGATAATGAACACTGAAGCTTTCTTT
CDR3aa: CASSPSRIMNTEAFF

j_gene: TRBJ1-2
v_gene: TRBV5-3
d_gene: .
abundance: few
CDR3nt: TGTGCCAGGAATCTCGCCGCGGCGTTCTATGGCTACACCTTC
CDR3aa: CARNLAAAFYGYTF

j_gene: TRBJ1-1
v_gene: TRBV24-1
d_gene: .
abundance: .
CDR3nt: TGTGCCACCAGTGATTTCCGGAACACTGAAGCTTTCTTT
CDR3aa: CATSDFRNTEAFF

j_gene: TRBJ1-2
v_gene: TRBV14
d_gene: .
abundance: .
CDR3nt: TGTGCCAGCAGCCACCTTAGGGGAAAGCCGTGGAGGAACTATGGCTACACCTTC
CDR3aa: CASSHLRGKPWRNYGYTF

j_gene: TRBJ2-1
v_gene: TRBV5-4
d_gene: TRBD2
abundance: .
CDR3nt: TGTGCCAGCCGGACTAGCGGGTCAAGCTCCTACAATGAGCAGTTCTTC
CDR3aa: CASRTSGSSSYNEQFF

j_gene: TRBJ1-2
v_gene: TRBV5-8
d_gene: .
abundance: .
CDR3nt: TGTGCCAGCAGCTTGGACGGCTTTGGCTACACCTTC
CDR3aa: CASSLDGFGYTF

j_gene: TRBJ2-3
v_gene: TRBV5-6
d_gene: .
abundance: .
CDR3nt: TGTGCCAGCAGCAGGGGCAGGGCAGATACGCAGTATTTT
CDR3aa: CASSRGRADTQYF

j_gene: TRBJ1-5
v_gene: TRBV6-4
d_gene: .
abundance: .
CDR3nt: TGTGCCAGCAGTGCGGAGACGGATAGCAATCAGCCCCAGCATTTT
CDR3aa: CASSAETDSNQPQHF

j_gene: TRBJ2-5
v_gene: TRBV5-6
d_gene: .
abundance: .
CDR3nt: TGTGCCAGCAGCAGATCCGGGACAAAAGAGACCCAGTACTTC
CDR3aa: CASSRSGTKETQYF

j_gene: TRBJ2-2
v_gene: TRBV7-7
d_gene: .
abundance: .
CDR3nt: TGTGCTAGCAGTCCAGGGACTCACACCGGGGAGCTGTTTTTT
CDR3aa: CASSPGTHTGELFF

j_gene: TRBJ1-2
v_gene: TRBV5-4
d_gene: TRBD1
abundance: once
CDR3nt: TGTGCCAGCAGCGCGGGGCGGGACAGGGGGCCCTATGGCTACACCTTC
CDR3aa: CASSAGRDRGPYGYTF

j_gene: TRBJ2-3
v_gene: TRBV6-4
d_gene: .
abundance: .
CDR3nt: TGTGCCAGCAGTCCTGTGGGGGCCTCCCCAGATACGCAGTATTTT
CDR3aa: CASSPVGASPDTQYF

j_gene: TRBJ2-7
v_gene: TRBV24-1
d_gene: .
abundance: .
CDR3nt: TGTGCCACCAGTGATTTAGGGGGGGTCGAGCAGTACTTC
CDR3aa: CATSDLGGVEQYF

j_gene: TRBJ1-6
v_gene: TRBV27
d_gene: .
abundance: .
CDR3nt: TGTGCCAGCAGTTTATCGCTCGGGAGCTCCTATAATTCACCCCTCCACTTT
CDR3aa: CASSLSLGSSYNSPLHF

j_gene: TRBJ1-4
v_gene: TRBV27
d_gene: .
abundance: once
CDR3nt: TGTGCCAGCAGTTCAGTCACAACTAATGAAAAACTGTTTTTT
CDR3aa: CASSSVTTNEKLFF

j_gene: TRBJ1-5
v_gene: TRBV12-3/TRBV12-4
d_gene: .
abundance: .
CDR3nt: TGTGCCAGCAGCCGCGGAGAGGGTCAGCCCCAGCATTTT
CDR3aa: CASSRGEGQPQHF

j_gene: TRBJ1-4
v_gene: TRBV18
d_gene: .
abundance: once
CDR3nt: TGTGCCAGCTCACCAACTGTAACTAATGAAAAACTGTTTTTT
CDR3aa: CASSPTVTNEKLFF

j_gene: TRBJ1-6
v_gene: TRBV9
d_gene: .
abundance: .
CDR3nt: TGTGCCAGCAGCTCCTCAGGGGTTACTAATTCACCCCTCCACTTT
CDR3aa: CASSSSGVTNSPLHF

j_gene: TRBJ1-3
v_gene: TRBV14
d_gene: .
abundance: .
CDR3nt: TGTGCCAGCAGCCAAGACACCCTTTACTTCTCTGGAAACACCATATATTTT
CDR3aa: CASSQDTLYFSGNTIYF

j_gene: TRBJ1-2
v_gene: TRBV19
d_gene: .
abundance: .
CDR3nt: TGTGCCAGTAGTGGGACACCTGGCTGGTTTGGCTACACCTTC
CDR3aa: CASSGTPGWFGYTF

j_gene: TRBJ1-4
v_gene: TRBV7-2
d_gene: TRBD1
abundance: .
CDR3nt: TGTGCCAGCAGCTCCTACAGGGGGCGAAATGAAAAACTGTTTTTT
CDR3aa: CASSSYRGRNEKLFF

j_gene: TRBJ2-2
v_gene: TRBV25-1
d_gene: TRBD2
abundance: .
CDR3nt: TGTGCCAGCAGTGTTGGGACTAGCGGGAGAAAGGGGGACGGGGAGCTGTTTTTT
CDR3aa: CASSVGTSGRKGDGELFF

j_gene: TRBJ1-5
v_gene: TRBV21-1
d_gene: .
abundance: .
CDR3nt: TGTGCCAGCAGCGTCCGGGACAGCCTAAATAATAGCAATCAGCCCCAGCATTTT
CDR3aa: CASSVRDSLNNSNQPQHF

j_gene: TRBJ1-1
v_gene: TRBV5-4
d_gene: .
abundance: .
CDR3nt: TGTGCCAGCAGCTCCGGGATCCCTAGCACTGAAGCTTTCTTT
CDR3aa: CASSSGIPSTEAFF

j_gene: TRBJ1-1
v_gene: TRBV11-2
d_gene: .
abundance: .
CDR3nt: TGTGCCAGCAGCTCGCCTGAATGGACTGAAGCTTTCTTT
CDR3aa: CASSSPEWTEAFF

j_gene: TRBJ2-3
v_gene: TRBV15
d_gene: .
abundance: few
CDR3nt: TGTGCCACCAGCAGAGGACTGAGGGATACGCAGTATTTT
CDR3aa: CATSRGLRDTQYF

j_gene: TRBJ2-5
v_gene: TRBV5-1
d_gene: TRBD1
abundance: .
CDR3nt: TGCGCCAGCAGCTTCGGACAGGGACGGTACCAAGAGACCCAGTACTTC
CDR3aa: CASSFGQGRYQETQYF

j_gene: TRBJ2-3
v_gene: TRBV28
d_gene: .
abundance: .
CDR3nt: TGTGCCATGGAGCCGGGCAATGTCTCAGATACGCAGTATTTT
CDR3aa: CAMEPGNVSDTQYF

j_gene: TRBJ1-5
v_gene: TRBV2
d_gene: .
abundance: .
CDR3nt: TGTGCCAGTCAGACGGGGGGTGATCAGCCCCAGCATTTT
CDR3aa: CASQTGGDQPQHF

j_gene: TRBJ1-4
v_gene: TRBV28
d_gene: TRBD1
abundance: .
CDR3nt: TGTGCCAGCAGTTCGACCGGGACAGGGGGCCAATGGCTGTTTTTT
CDR3aa: CASSSTGTGGQWLFF

j_gene: TRBJ2-7
v_gene: TRBV3-1/TRBV3-2
d_gene: TRBD2
abundance: .
CDR3nt: TGTGCCAGCAGCCCGAGACTAGCAGCCGAGCAGTACTTC
CDR3aa: CASSPRLAAEQYF

j_gene: TRBJ2-5
v_gene: TRBV28
d_gene: .
abundance: .
CDR3nt: TGTGCCAGCAAAATAGGCGGGGCGCGGGAGACCCAGTACTTC
CDR3aa: CASKIGGARETQYF

j_gene: TRBJ1-1
v_gene: TRBV28
d_gene: .
abundance: .
CDR3nt: TGTGCCAGCAGTCCCTGGACAGCGAACACTGAAGCTTTCTTT
CDR3aa: CASSPWTANTEAFF

j_gene: TRBJ1-4
v_gene: TRBV27
d_gene: .
abundance: .
CDR3nt: TGTGCCAGCAGCGGACGGATTAATGAAAAACTGTTTTTT
CDR3aa: CASSGRINEKLFF

j_gene: TRBJ2-3
v_gene: TRBV5-1
d_gene: .
abundance: .
CDR3nt: TGCGCCAGCAGCGAGACAGTAACCCGGGATACGCAGTATTTT
CDR3aa: CASSETVTRDTQYF

j_gene: TRBJ1-1
v_gene: TRBV6-5
d_gene: .
abundance: .
CDR3nt: TGTGCCAGCAGTTATTCGAGGAACACTGAAGCTTTCTTT
CDR3aa: CASSYSRNTEAFF

j_gene: TRBJ1-5
v_gene: TRBV21-1
d_gene: .
abundance: .
CDR3nt: TGTGCCAGCAGCTGGGGGGGACAGGGGGCTACTCAGCCCCAGCATTTT
CDR3aa: CASSWGGQGATQPQHF

j_gene: TRBJ2-1
v_gene: TRBV11-3
d_gene: .
abundance: .
CDR3nt: TGTGCCAGCAGCCATGGGGGCGGGTTCAGTTACAATGAGCAGTTCTTC
CDR3aa: CASSHGGGFSYNEQFF

j_gene: TRBJ1-5
v_gene: TRBV7-9
d_gene: TRBD1
abundance: .
CDR3nt: TGTGCCAGCAGCGGAGGGACAGGCGGCAATCAGCCCCAGCATTTT
CDR3aa: CASSGGTGGNQPQHF

j_gene: TRBJ2-1
v_gene: TRBV28
d_gene: TRBD2
abundance: .
CDR3nt: TGTGCCAGCAGTTTAGATCGGACTAGCGGGAGCTATGAGCAGTTCTTC
CDR3aa: CASSLDRTSGSYEQFF